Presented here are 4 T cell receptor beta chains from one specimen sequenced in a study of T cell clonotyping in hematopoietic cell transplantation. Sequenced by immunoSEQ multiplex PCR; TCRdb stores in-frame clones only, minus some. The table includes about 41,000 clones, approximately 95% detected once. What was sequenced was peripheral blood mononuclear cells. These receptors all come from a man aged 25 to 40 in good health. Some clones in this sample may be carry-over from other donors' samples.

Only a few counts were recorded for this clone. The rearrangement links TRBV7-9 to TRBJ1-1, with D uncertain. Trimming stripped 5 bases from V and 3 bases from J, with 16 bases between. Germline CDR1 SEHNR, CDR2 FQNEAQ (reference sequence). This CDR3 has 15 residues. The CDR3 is CASSQPEGLDTEAFF. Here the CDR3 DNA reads TGTGCCAGCAGCCAACCGGAGGGTTTGGACACTGAAGCTTTCTTT. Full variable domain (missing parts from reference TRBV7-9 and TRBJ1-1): DTGVSQNPRHKITKRGQNVTFRCDPISEHNRLYWYRQTLGQGPEFLTYFQNEAQLEKSRLLSDRFSAERPKGSFSTLEIQRTEQGDSAMYLCASSQPEGLDTEAFFGQGTRLTVV.

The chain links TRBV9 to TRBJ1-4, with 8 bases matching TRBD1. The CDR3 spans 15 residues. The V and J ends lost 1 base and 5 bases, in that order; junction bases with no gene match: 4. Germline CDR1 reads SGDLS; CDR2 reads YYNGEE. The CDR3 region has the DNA TGTGCCAGCAGCGTACAGGGGGCGCGAAATGAAAAACTGTTTTTT. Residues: CASSVQGARNEKLFF.

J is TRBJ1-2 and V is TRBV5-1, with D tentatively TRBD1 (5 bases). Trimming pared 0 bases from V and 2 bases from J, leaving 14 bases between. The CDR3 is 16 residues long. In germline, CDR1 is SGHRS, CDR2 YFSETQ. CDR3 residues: CASSLDGHLNNYGYTF. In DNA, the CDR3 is TGCGCCAGCAGCTTGGACGGACACCTGAACAACTATGGCTACACCTTC.

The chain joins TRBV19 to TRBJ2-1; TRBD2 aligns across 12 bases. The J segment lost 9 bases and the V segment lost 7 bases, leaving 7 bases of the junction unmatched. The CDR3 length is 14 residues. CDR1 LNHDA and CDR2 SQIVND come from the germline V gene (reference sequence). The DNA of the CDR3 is TGTGCCAGTATCCCGACTAGCGGGAGTGGTGAGCAGTTCTTC. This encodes CASIPTSGSGEQFF. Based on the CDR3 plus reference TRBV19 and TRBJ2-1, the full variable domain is DGGITQSPKYLFRKEGQNVTLSCEQNLNHDAMYWYRQDPGQGLRLIYYSQIVNDFQKGDIAEGYSVSREKKESFPLTVTSAQKNPTAFYLCASIPTSGSGEQFFGPGTRLTVL.